This TCR beta chain was sequenced for a study of cytomegalovirus exposure and HLA in healthy donors (dated by TCRdb to about 2017). For context, the study as a whole: According to an earlier analysis of several hundred of the donors, roughly 180 million T cells yielded roughly 110 million unique TCR beta sequences and about 300 Gb of sequence data. An early release covering roughly 640 HLA-typed donors comprised 250 to 350 gigabases of sequencing data and roughly 86 million unique TCR sequences. Among the approximately 430 genotyped donors, around 81% belonged to the genetic ancestry cluster associated with self-reported Caucasian donors. The study aimed to test whether cataloging public T cell receptors could reveal signatures of past pathogen exposure. The study used immunosequencing to profile the T cell repertoires of around 600 subjects and linked those repertoires to cytomegalovirus serostatus. A separate validation cohort of about 110 different subjects was used in addition to the approximately 700-subject first cohort. The study combined high-throughput TCR immunosequencing, statistical association of individual TCRs with disease status, and machine learning to predict cytomegalovirus infection status. In a later analysis, previously published TCR beta repertoires from about 640 donors were re-analyzed and high-resolution HLA genotyping was added so that TCR occurrence patterns could be studied. In the later analysis, no new phenotypic data were used to find candidate immune exposures; instead, reliance was placed on TCR beta sequences and their occurrence across donors. An earlier analysis of roughly 580 of the donors used high-throughput TCR beta sequencing to judge whether each TCR beta V gene segment behaved as functional or pseudogenic. Donor age, sex, ethnicity and CMV serostatus were compiled alongside the repertoire data. A later genetic analysis used genome-wide SNP genotypes for about 65% of the roughly 670 donors, treating that subset as a discovery cohort. All discovery cohort repertoires had been generated using a single sequencing platform. HLA typing included class I and class II loci at four-digit resolution. The number of donors typed differed by locus, with 629-630 for A, B, C, DRB1 and DQB1, around 520 for DQA1, some 570 for DPA1, and some 440 for DPB1. Because of strong linkage in the cohort, roughly five DR-DQ haplotypes were treated as single units for association and clustering. Among several hundred genotyped donors of the cohort, an average of around 240,000 unique TCR beta nucleotide sequences was sequenced per donor, of which roughly 17% were non-productive. The investigation overall reported the following: Correlated functional status among segregating V segments might be attributable to linkage disequilibrium, but an unknown experimental factor could not be ruled out. In vitro tests confirmed that three of the cytomegalovirus-associated TCR beta chains recognize cytomegalovirus antigens. In a later genetic analysis, a missense DCLRE1C variant was associated with V-gene and J-gene trimming of TCR beta chains, and the association was replicated in an independent cohort. CMV serostatus was the only immune exposure information available for the cohort. A further reported finding was that TCR beta sequences accurately predicted the HLA-A and HLA-B alleles for most subjects in the first cohort. Because HLA typing was missing for some donors at each locus, association tests included only the typed subset. In a later analysis, most CMV-associated TCR beta chains were found to appear HLA-restricted, with HLA associations seemingly driven largely by CMV exposure. Compared with equally common non-associated chains, HLA-associated TCR beta chains in a later analysis were more clonally expanded and had lower generation probabilities. The classifier was reported to diagnose cytomegalovirus status with high specificity and sensitivity in both the original cohort and the validation cohort. The earlier analysis of almost 600 of the donors excluded 15 to 20 rarely observed V segments, including chromosome 9 orphons, because counts were too low. Most TCR sequences were seen in very few donors, while some public TCRs were found in many individuals. Assigning TCR associations to individual alleles was difficult when HLA alleles, especially DR and DQ, strongly co-occurred. In a later genetic analysis, fewer N-insertions in productive TCRs were reported among donors in an Asian-associated ancestry cluster than the roughly 700-donor mean. A cluster of highly shared sequence variants was judged likely to represent a technical artifact of the sequencing pipeline. Sequencing depth was assumed to be roughly uniform across donors in the presence/absence analyses, though that assumption may not hold. The study listed approximately 150 TCR beta chains as associated with cytomegalovirus. Only TCR beta chains were sequenced in this cohort, and the absence of alpha or paired-chain data limited detectable features. According to a later analysis, TCR association rates differed among HLA loci, with DRB1 alleles showing the most associated TCRs and HLA-C alleles showing the fewest. At a false discovery rate of 0.05, a later analysis linked about 16,000 TCR beta sequences to specific HLA alleles. It was suggested by the authors that the approach could potentially be generalized to other disease states and immunological phenotypes. Several of the top co-occurrence clusters appeared to be linked to parvovirus B19, influenza, CMV and Epstein-Barr virus, according to a later analysis. Broadly in line with IMGT annotations, most TCR beta V segments showed up in productive rearrangements about 90% or about 30% of the time in an earlier analysis of 587 of the donors.

About this clone: Its antigen remains undetermined. The sample holds no much larger clone one base away, and base qualities are not on file.

The cohort comprised several hundred healthy bone marrow donors. Cohort members were all nominally healthy when sampled, although unrecorded immune exposures were likely present. The donor tested CMV seropositive and was one of the 289 seropositive cohort members. Each donor provided a peripheral blood sample, and peripheral blood mononuclear cells were used for TCR beta sequencing. The Qiagen DNeasy Blood Extraction Kit was used to extract genomic DNA from the blood cell samples. Libraries were prepared through the immunoSEQ multiplex PCR assay. For the multiplex PCR, a mixture combining 60 forward primers for TCR Vbeta segments and 13 reverse primers for TCR Jbeta segments was used. A multiplex PCR assay on genomic DNA amplified the CDR3 region of rearranged TCR beta genes. On the Illumina HiSeq System, the amplified TCR beta libraries were sequenced as 87-base-pair reads. In the original analysis: A later analysis counted some 74 million unique TCR beta chains across the 666 repertoires, and 9.5 million to 11 million of these chains were shared by at least two donors. Raw reads were error-corrected and collapsed into unique sequences by a nearest-neighbor algorithm in which closely related sequences were merged to remove PCR and sequencing errors. CDR3 sequences were aligned to IMGT reference sequences to assign V, D and J gene segments. Each retained sequence needed at least a six-nucleotide match to both a V gene segment and a J gene segment. A rearrangement counted as productive if the CDR3 had no stop codons and remained in frame with V and J, and every other rearrangement counted as non-productive. CDR3 was defined according to IMGT convention as the region running from the second conserved V-encoded cysteine to the conserved J-encoded phenylalanine. Sequences without an unambiguous match to a single V gene segment were excluded from the earlier analysis of 500 to 700 of the donors. In an earlier analysis of roughly 500 of the donors, V segments were called functional above 56.7% productive rearrangements and were called segregating when the between-donor standard deviation exceeded 5%. A statistical classification framework was built to diagnose cytomegalovirus status from the catalog of TCR beta chain sequences. A later analysis assigned V and J genes by comparing TCR nucleotide sequences with IMGT/GENE-DB human TR gene sequences. The TCRdist pipeline was used in a later analysis to assign CDR3 sequences and most-parsimonious VDJ recombination scenarios. In a later analysis, every TCR beta chain was defined by the combination of its CDR3 amino acid sequence and its V-gene family, and reads without a unique V-gene family were dropped. As a way to deal with suspected cross-contamination and a sequencing artifact, a later analysis dropped hundreds of nucleotide sequences that were highly shared and had low generation probability. In a later analysis, a clonal expansion index for each public chain was calculated from normalized within-repertoire ranks of inferred template counts. In a later analysis, generation probabilities were computed with a VDJ recombination model fitted to out-of-frame rearrangements, and the resulting probabilities were checked against IGoR. A later analysis scored TCR-TCR, TCR-HLA and TCR-CMV co-occurrence with hypergeometric tests, applying a repertoire-size bias correction to TCR pairs. False discovery rates were estimated in a later analysis by permuting HLA or CMV assignments 20 times. A later analysis grouped co-occurring TCRs with DBSCAN, adding TCRdist sequence similarity when clustering within HLA-allele-positive subsets. For co-occurrence clustering, repertoires with fewer than 30,000 or more than 120,000 public chains were excluded, along with roughly five repertoires with anomalous nucleotide sharing. Drawn from immuneACCESS, this table holds only the in-frame rearrangements with V and J called that TCRdb kept. Clones are partly lost; checked studies trace under half to an unresolved V gene and leave the rest unexplained. The V and J calls and clone size come from that table; D and trimming were worked out from the DNA. This sample comprises approximately 170,000 clones, just over 75% of them detected only once. The ten largest clonotypes hold approximately 2.1% of the sample.

Sequenced input: PBMCs. The TCR was taken from a woman in her 30s in good health and CMV-seropositive.

The sequenced DNA: TGTGCCAGCAGTTCCCCCTCAGAGCGGGGGTCCTACGAGCAGTACTTC. It translates as CASSSPSERGSYEQYF. This chain is built from TRBV28 and TRBJ2-7, and TRBD2 matches 8 of the central bases. CDR1 is given as MDHEN and CDR2 as SYDVKM, both from the germline V gene. The CDR3 runs 16 residues from the cysteine to the phenylalanine. The only DNA kept is the CDR3, 48 bases in frame from the first base. The V end gives up 4 bases and the J end 1 base, leaving 9 bases in the junction not matched to a gene.